The 25 T cell receptor beta chains below come from one sample, sequenced in a study of post-analysis software for immune sequencing data (dated by TCRdb to 2014 to 2015). Library preparation used PCR. The sequencing machine was an Illumina HiSeq 2500. To reduce PCR and sequencing biases, unique molecular identifiers were incorporated into the TCR beta cDNA libraries. TCRdb reprocessed the public reads (quality trimming at Q25 with fastp, clone calling with MiXCR) and kept in-frame beta chains. Identical CDR3 protein sequences are pooled into one entry, listed with their most common genes and DNA. The sample data list approximately 360,000 distinct CDR3 sequences, and roughly 30% of these were observed just once. 13% of the sample rests with the top ten. The investigation overall reported the following: Roughly 5 TRBV segments, including TRBV5-6, TRBV5-1 and TRBV20-1, were significantly more frequent in patients than controls.

No antigen has been identified for these receptors. The sequenced sample was blood. These receptors were collected from a girl between 10 and 17 years old with multiple sclerosis.

Turning to this clonotype: The CDR3 ends on some other residue instead of the conserved phenylalanine or tryptophan, so this is likely a read error. This chain links TRBV7-2 with TRBJ2-1; D is unresolved. Germline CDR1 reads SGHTA; CDR2 reads FQGNSA. This CDR3 has 16 amino acids. V shed 2 bases and J shed 0 bases, with 11 bases lying between them. This CDR3 reads CASSLPKLRSYNEQFC. The CDR3 DNA sequence: TGTGCCAGCAGCTTACCTAAGTTACGCTCCTACAATGAGCAGTTCTGC.

This clonotype has just a few counts. The J gene is TRBJ2-7, the V gene TRBV29-1, with unresolved D. There are 11 residues in the CDR3. The ends were cut back, 5 bases at V and 7 bases at J, with 12 bases in the middle. Germline V gene data show CDR1 as SQVTM and CDR2 as ANQGSEA. The CDR3 sequence is CSVHYRAEQYF. The CDR3, as DNA: TGCAGCGTTCATTATCGTGCTGAGCAGTACTTC.

The chain's CDR3 is CASSYSRGRGFGYTF. The CDR3 nucleotides are TGTGCCAGCAGTTACTCAAGGGGCAGGGGCTTTGGCTACACCTTC. The chain uses TRBV6-5 and TRBJ1-2; D possibly corresponds to TRBD1 (6 bases). V lost 0 bases to trimming and J lost 7 bases, with 15 bases between them. There are 15 residues in the CDR3. In germline, CDR1 is MNHEY, CDR2 SVGAGI.

This clonotype was observed a few times. The V call is TRBV10-2, the J call TRBJ1-2; no definite D call. The germline V gene has CDR1 WSHSY and CDR2 SAAADI. The ends were cut back, 2 bases at V and 4 bases at J, with 14 bases in the middle. The CDR3 runs to 15 residues. CDR3: CASSEGKGRSYGYTF. Written as DNA, the CDR3 is TGCGCCAGCAGTGAGGGGAAGGGCAGATCCTATGGCTACACCTTC.

The chain has TRBV12-3 or TRBV12-4 and TRBJ2-2; the match to TRBD1 covers 9 bases. With 4 bases clipped from V and 4 bases from J, the junction kept 4 bases outside the gene matches. CDR3 length: 15 residues. The CDR3 coding sequence is TGTGCCAGCAGTTACCGACAGGGGGGCACCGGGGAGCTGTTTTTT. Protein product: CASSYRQGGTGELFF.

V gene TRBV29-1 combines with J gene TRBJ2-1; 10 positions agree with TRBD1. CDR3 size: 13 residues. Per the germline V gene, CDR1 is SQVTM and CDR2 is ANQGSEA. Losses at the gene ends were 6 bases for V and 8 bases for J; bases not matched to a gene: 7. In nucleotides, the CDR3 is TGCAGCGTGCGGGACAGGGGCTTCTATGAGCAGTTCTTC. Translating it yields CSVRDRGFYEQFF.

This clonotype came up a few times. This rearrangement joins TRBV7-2 to TRBJ2-7; a possible D gene is TRBD2 (6 bases). V was clipped by 4 bases and J by 3 bases, with 19 bases between them. Germline CDR1 SGHTA, CDR2 FQGNSA. This CDR3 region has 16 residues. In nucleotides, the CDR3 is TGTGCCAGCAGCTCTCACCCCGCTAGCGCAAGCTACGAGCAGTACTTC. It specifies CASSSHPASASYEQYF. The variable domain in full, completed from reference TRBV7-2 and TRBJ2-7, reads GAGVSQSPSNKVTEKGKDVELRCDPISGHTALYWYRQSLGQGLEFLIYFQGNSAPDKSGLPSDRFSAERTGGSVSTLTIQRTQQEDSAVYLCASSSHPASASYEQYFGPGTRLTVT.

This sequence joins TRBV3-1 and TRBJ2-5; no firm D call. This CDR3 region has 16 residues. Germline CDR1 and CDR2: LGHDT and YNNKEL (reference sequence). Trimming stripped 2 bases from V and 2 bases from J, with 15 bases between. The CDR3: CASSQSDFLGQETQYF. CDR3 DNA sequence: TGTGCCAGCAGCCAATCCGACTTCCTGGGGCAAGAGACCCAGTACTTC.

V gene TRBV20-1 combines with J gene TRBJ2-4, with D hard to call. The J call is uncertain, as TRBJ2-7 better fits the DNA end. The CDR3 contains 13 residues. Germline V gene sequence: CDR1 DFQATT, CDR2 SNEGSKA (reference sequence). The CDR3 sequence is CSARAGSLYEQYF. The DNA of the CDR3 is TGCAGTGCTAGAGCTGGCAGCCTCTACGAGCAGTACTTC.

The J gene is TRBJ1-4, the V gene TRBV5-1; perhaps TRBD1 as D (5 bases). Trimming shortened V by 4 bases and J by 7 bases, and 14 bases separated the two germline ends. Looked up from germline, CDR1 is SGHRS and CDR2 is YFSETQ. The CDR3 extends over 14 amino acids. The CDR3 protein is CASSQDGGSEKLFF. The DNA for the CDR3 is TGCGCCAGCAGCCAGGACGGGGGAAGTGAAAAACTGTTTTTT.

This rearrangement joins TRBV9 to TRBJ2-1; the D gene is possibly TRBD2 (5 bases). CDR1 SGDLS and CDR2 YYNGEE come from the germline V gene. This CDR3 contains 14 residues. Trimming removed 0 bases from V and 5 bases from J, with 9 bases in between. The DNA for the CDR3 is TGTGCCAGCAGCGTAGGTAGCGCCGACAATGAGCAGTTCTTC. As protein: CASSVGSADNEQFF.

This clonotype showed up just a few times. The chain couples TRBV6-2 or TRBV6-3 to TRBJ2-1; no definite D call. The CDR3 has 12 residues. Germline V gene lookup returns CDR1 MNHEY and CDR2 SVGEGT. V was pared by 5 bases and J by 9 bases, with 11 bases between. The CDR3 here is CASSAIVGEQFF. The DNA for the CDR3 is TGTGCCAGCAGTGCCATAGTTGGTGAGCAGTTCTTC.

This clonotype has only a few counts. The rearrangement uses TRBV9 and TRBJ1-2; D is possibly TRBD1 (5 bases). CDR3 length: 14 residues. The germline CDR1 and CDR2 sequences are SGDLS and YYNGEE. V was cut by 0 bases and J by 5 bases, with 11 bases left in between. The CDR3 bases are TGTGCCAGCAGCGTAGGAATTCAGGGTTATGGCTACACCTTC. Amino acids: CASSVGIQGYGYTF.

The chain has TRBV29-1 and TRBJ2-3; 7 bases agree with TRBD2. CDR1 and CDR2 from the germline V gene are SQVTM and ANQGSEA. This CDR3 comprises 13 residues. The V segment lost 6 bases and the J segment 0 bases; nucleotides outside the gene matches: 3. The CDR3 reads CSVGRGSTDTQYF. CDR3 DNA: TGCAGCGTCGGGCGGGGGAGCACAGATACGCAGTATTTT.

A remark on this clonotype: A much larger clone is a single base away; this may be a read error. The chain joins TRBV7-9 to TRBJ1-2, with D perhaps matching TRBD1 (5 bases). This CDR3 region has 13 residues. The germline CDR1 and CDR2 sequences are SEHNR and FQNEAQ (reference sequence). The CDR3 reads CASSRDGNYDYTF. The CDR3 DNA reads TGTGCCAGCAGCCGGGACGGCAATTATGACTACACCTTC.

This clonotype occurred a few times. V and J are TRBV20-1 and TRBJ2-3; D unresolved. With 7 bases removed from V and 4 bases from J, the gap between germline ends came to 12 bases. The CDR3 runs to 12 residues. The germline V gene has CDR1 DFQATT and CDR2 SNEGSKA (reference sequence). The CDR3 coding sequence is TGCAGTGAGGAACGGATCCCAGATACGCAGTATTTT. Protein sequence: CSEERIPDTQYF.

The rearrangement joins TRBV3-1 to TRBJ1-2; D is unclear. There are 15 residues in the CDR3. The germline V gene encodes CDR1 LGHDT and CDR2 YNNKEL (reference sequence). The germline V and J ends were trimmed by 1 base and 2 bases, with 11 bases remaining between them. The CDR3 nucleotides are TGTGCCAGCAGCCAAGGACGGATCTCGAACTATGGCTACACCTTC. As protein: CASSQGRISNYGYTF.

Concerning this clonotype: A read error may account for a junction end that differs from germline. The V call is TRBV7-7, the J call TRBJ2-1, with 10 bases lining up with TRBD1. Germline CDR1 SSHAT, CDR2 FNYEAQ (reference sequence). The CDR3 length is 15 residues. The CDR3 DNA reads TGTGCTAGCAGCCCCCGGGACAGGGGAAGCAATGAGCAGTTCTTC. Translating gives CASSPRDRGSNEQFF.

The V and J genes are TRBV20-1 and TRBJ2-1; D call uncertain. The CDR3 totals 10 residues. The ends were cut back, 5 bases at V and 2 bases at J, with 1 base in the middle. Germline values: CDR1 DFQATT, CDR2 SNEGSKA (reference sequence). CDR3 DNA sequence: TGCAGTGCTCCCTACAATGAGCAGTTCTTC. It codes for CSAPYNEQFF.

The chain has TRBV3-1 and TRBJ2-5; D uncertain. Germline values: CDR1 LGHDT, CDR2 YNNKEL (reference sequence). Deletions cut 1 base from V and 1 base from J, with 13 bases between. The CDR3 has 16 residues. The CDR3 sequence: CASSQGEIQRQETQYF. The CDR3 region has the DNA TGTGCCAGCAGCCAAGGAGAGATACAACGCCAAGAGACCCAGTACTTC.

This chain connects TRBV28 to TRBJ2-7, with D unresolved. CDR3 length: 16 residues. Trimming removed 3 bases from V and 1 base from J, with 16 bases in between. CDR1 MDHEN and CDR2 SYDVKM come from the germline V gene. The CDR3 nucleotides read TGTGCCAGCAGTTTCTCTCGGCCCTTCTCGTCCTACGAGCAGTACTTC. As protein: CASSFSRPFSSYEQYF.

Only a few counts were recorded for this clonotype. The gene calls are TRBV20-1 and TRBJ2-5, with D perhaps matching TRBD1 or TRBD2 (5 bases each). This CDR3 contains 14 residues. V was shortened by 2 bases and J by 1 base, with 11 bases between the two germline ends. Germline V gene lookup returns CDR1 DFQATT and CDR2 SNEGSKA (reference sequence). As DNA, the CDR3 is TGCAGTGCTAGAATTCCAGGGACCCAAGAGACCCAGTACTTC. Its translation is CSARIPGTQETQYF.

This chain links TRBV20-1 with TRBJ2-7; a weak D match, TRBD2 (7 bases). Gene TRBJ2-5 matches the end of the DNA better, so the J call may be wrong. Germline-derived CDR1 and CDR2 are DFQATT and SNEGSKA (reference sequence). The CDR3 runs 15 residues. The CDR3 DNA is TGCAGTGCTAGTGACGGCTCTAGGGGGGGCGAGACCCAGTACTTC. This sequence encodes CSASDGSRGGETQYF.

This clonotype was found a few times. The CDR3 coding sequence is TGCGCCAGCAGCCAAGAATTGCTGGACGAGCAGTACTTC. It codes for CASSQELLDEQYF. V is TRBV4-3 and J is TRBJ2-7, with D uncertain. V lost 0 bases, J lost 5 bases, and 8 bases lay in between. Germline loops: CDR1 LGHNA, CDR2 YSLEER. This CDR3 is built from 13 residues.

The J gene is TRBJ2-3, the V gene TRBV5-1; 13 nucleotides match TRBD2. The V gene end was trimmed by 4 bases and the J gene end by 8 bases; junction bases not matched to a gene: 16. The germline V gene has CDR1 SGHRS and CDR2 YFSETQ. The CDR3 consists of 18 residues. For the CDR3, the DNA is TGCGCCAGCAGCCCCCGTGCCGGGACTAGCGGGGCTCATGGTACGCAGTATTTT. This codes for CASSPRAGTSGAHGTQYF.